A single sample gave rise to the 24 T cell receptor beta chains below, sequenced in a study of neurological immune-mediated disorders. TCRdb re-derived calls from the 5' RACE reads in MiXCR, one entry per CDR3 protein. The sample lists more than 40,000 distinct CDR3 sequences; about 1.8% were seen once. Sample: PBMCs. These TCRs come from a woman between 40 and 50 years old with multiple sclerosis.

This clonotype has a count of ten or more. CDR3 in DNA: TGCGCCAGCAGCTTGGGCAGCCTCTCCTACGAGCAGTACTTC. Translation: CASSLGSLSYEQYF. V is TRBV5-1 and J is TRBJ2-7, with unresolved D. Trimming removed 0 bases at V and 0 bases at J, with 7 bases between. CDR3 size: 14 residues. Germline V CDR1 and CDR2: SGHRS, YFSETQ.

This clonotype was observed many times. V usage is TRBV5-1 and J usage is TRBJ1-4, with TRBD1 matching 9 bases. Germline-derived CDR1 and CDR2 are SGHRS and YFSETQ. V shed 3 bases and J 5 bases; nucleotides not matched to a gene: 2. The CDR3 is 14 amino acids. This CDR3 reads CASSSGTGNEKLFF. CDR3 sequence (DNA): TGCGCCAGCAGCTCCGGGACAGGGAATGAAAAACTGTTTTTT.

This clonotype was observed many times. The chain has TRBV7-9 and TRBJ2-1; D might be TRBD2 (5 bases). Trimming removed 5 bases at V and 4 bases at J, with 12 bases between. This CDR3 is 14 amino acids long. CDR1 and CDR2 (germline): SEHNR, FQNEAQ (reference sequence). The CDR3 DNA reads TGTGCCAGCAGCGCGGGTGGCGGGTACAATGAGCAGTTCTTC. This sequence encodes CASSAGGGYNEQFF.

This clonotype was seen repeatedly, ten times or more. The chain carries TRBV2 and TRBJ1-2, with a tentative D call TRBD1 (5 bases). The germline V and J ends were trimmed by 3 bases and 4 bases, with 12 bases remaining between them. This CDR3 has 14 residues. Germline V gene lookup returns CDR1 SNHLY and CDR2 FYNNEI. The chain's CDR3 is CASSDGAGVYGYTF. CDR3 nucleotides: TGTGCCAGCAGTGACGGGGCTGGAGTCTATGGCTACACCTTC.

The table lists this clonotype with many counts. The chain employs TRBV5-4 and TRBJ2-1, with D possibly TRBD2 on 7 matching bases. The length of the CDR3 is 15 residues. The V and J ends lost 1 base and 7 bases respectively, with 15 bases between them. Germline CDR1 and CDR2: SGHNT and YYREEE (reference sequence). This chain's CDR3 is CASSLLGGQLNEQFF. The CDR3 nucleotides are TGTGCCAGCAGCTTGCTCGGGGGGCAATTGAATGAGCAGTTCTTC. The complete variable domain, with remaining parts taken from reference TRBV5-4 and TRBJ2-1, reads ETGVTQSPTHLIKTRGQQVTLRCSSQSGHNTVSWYQQALGQGPQFIFQYYREEENGRGNFPPRFSGLQFPNYSSELNVNALELDDSALYLCASSLLGGQLNEQFFGPGTRLTVL.

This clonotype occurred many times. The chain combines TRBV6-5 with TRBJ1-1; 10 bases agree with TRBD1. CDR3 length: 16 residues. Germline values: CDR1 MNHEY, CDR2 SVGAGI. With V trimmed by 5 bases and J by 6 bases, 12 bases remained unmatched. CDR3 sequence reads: CASSALPGTGEAEAFF. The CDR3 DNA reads TGTGCCAGCAGTGCGCTACCAGGGACAGGGGAGGCTGAAGCTTTCTTT.

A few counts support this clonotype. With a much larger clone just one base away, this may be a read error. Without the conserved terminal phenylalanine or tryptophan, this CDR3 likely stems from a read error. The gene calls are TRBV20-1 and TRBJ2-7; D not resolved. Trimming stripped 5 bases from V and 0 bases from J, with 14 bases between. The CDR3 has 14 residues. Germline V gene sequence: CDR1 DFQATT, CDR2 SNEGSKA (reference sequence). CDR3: CSAPDPESSYEQYC. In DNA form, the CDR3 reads TGCAGTGCTCCGGACCCCGAGAGCTCCTACGAGCAGTACTGC.

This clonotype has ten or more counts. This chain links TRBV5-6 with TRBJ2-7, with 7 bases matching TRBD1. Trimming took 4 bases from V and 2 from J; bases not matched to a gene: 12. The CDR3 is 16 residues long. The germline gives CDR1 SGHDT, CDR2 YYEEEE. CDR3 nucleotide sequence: TGTGCCAGCAGCGGACTCCGGGACAGTTCTCCCTACGAGCAGTACTTC. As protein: CASSGLRDSSPYEQYF.

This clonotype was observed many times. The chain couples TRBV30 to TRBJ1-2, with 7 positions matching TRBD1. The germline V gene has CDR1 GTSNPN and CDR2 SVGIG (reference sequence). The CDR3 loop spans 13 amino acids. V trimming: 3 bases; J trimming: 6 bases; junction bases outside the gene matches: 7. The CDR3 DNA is TGTGCCTGGAGCGACGACAGGGCGGATGGCTACACCTTC. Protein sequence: CAWSDDRADGYTF.

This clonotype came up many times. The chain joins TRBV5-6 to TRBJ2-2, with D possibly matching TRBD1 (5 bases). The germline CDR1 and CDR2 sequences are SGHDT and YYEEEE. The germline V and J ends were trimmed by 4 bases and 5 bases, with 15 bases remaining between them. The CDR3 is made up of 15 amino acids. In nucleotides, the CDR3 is TGTGCCAGCAGCCGGAACCGAGCAGGGACCGGGGAGCTGTTTTTT. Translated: CASSRNRAGTGELFF.

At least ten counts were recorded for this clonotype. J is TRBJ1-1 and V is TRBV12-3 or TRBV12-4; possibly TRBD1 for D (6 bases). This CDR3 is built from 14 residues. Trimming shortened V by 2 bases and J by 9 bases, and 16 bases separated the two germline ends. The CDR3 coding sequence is TGTGCCAGCAGTTTAAGGCTAGAGGGGGGGCAAGCTTTCTTT. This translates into CASSLRLEGGQAFF.

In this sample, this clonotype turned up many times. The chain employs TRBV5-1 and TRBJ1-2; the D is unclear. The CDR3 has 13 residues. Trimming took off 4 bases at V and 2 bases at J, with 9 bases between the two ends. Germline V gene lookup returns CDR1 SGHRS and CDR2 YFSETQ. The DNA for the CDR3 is TGCGCCAGCAGCGAGTCTTCAAACTATGGCTACACCTTC. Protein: CASSESSNYGYTF.

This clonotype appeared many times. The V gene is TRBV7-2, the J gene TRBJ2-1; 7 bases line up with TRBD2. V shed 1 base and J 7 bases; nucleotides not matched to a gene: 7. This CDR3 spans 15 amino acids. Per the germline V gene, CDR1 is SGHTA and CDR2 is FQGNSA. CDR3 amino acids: CASSLDMGLINEQFF. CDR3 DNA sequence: TGTGCCAGCAGCTTAGATATGGGACTAATAAATGAGCAGTTCTTC.

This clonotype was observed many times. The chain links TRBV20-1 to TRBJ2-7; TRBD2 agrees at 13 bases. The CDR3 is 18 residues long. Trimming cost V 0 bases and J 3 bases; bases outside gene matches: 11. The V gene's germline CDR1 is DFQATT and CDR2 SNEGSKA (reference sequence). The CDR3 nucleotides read TGCAGTGCTAGAGAGATAATAACTAGCGGGGGGGCTATCTACGAGCAGTACTTC. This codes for CSAREIITSGGAIYEQYF.

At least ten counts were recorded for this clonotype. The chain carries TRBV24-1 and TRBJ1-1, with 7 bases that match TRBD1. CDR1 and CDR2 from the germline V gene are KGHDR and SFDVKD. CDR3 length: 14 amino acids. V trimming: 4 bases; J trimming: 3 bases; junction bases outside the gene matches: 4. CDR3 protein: CATSEAGGDTEAFF. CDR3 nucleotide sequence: TGTGCCACCAGTGAGGCAGGGGGGGACACTGAAGCTTTCTTT.

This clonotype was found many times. The CDR3 reads CASSLAGSNQPQHF. The CDR3 DNA sequence: TGTGCCAGCAGTTTAGCGGGAAGCAATCAGCCCCAGCATTTT. The chain couples TRBV12-3 or TRBV12-4 to TRBJ1-5; D unclear. CDR3 length: 14 amino acids. Trimming removed 0 bases at V and 1 base at J, with 4 bases between.

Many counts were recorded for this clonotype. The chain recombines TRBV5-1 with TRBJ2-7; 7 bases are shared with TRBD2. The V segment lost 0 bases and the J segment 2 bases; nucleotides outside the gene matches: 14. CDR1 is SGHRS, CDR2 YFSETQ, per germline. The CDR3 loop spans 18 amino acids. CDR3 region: CASSLDSRGGGSTYEQYF. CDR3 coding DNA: TGCGCCAGCAGCTTGGATTCAAGGGGCGGGGGTTCGACCTACGAGCAGTACTTC.

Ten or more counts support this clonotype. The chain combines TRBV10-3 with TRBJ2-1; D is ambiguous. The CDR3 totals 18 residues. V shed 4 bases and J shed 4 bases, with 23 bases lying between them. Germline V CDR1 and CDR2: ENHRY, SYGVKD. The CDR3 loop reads CAISAQLTRPDTYNEQFF. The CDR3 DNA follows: TGTGCCATCAGTGCCCAATTGACCCGACCGGATACTTACAATGAGCAGTTCTTC.

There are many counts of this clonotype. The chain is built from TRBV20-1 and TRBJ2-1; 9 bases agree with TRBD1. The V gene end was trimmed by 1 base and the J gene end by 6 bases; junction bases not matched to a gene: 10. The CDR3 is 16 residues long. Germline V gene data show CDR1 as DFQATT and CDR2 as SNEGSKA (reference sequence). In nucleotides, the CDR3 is TGCAGTGCTAGAGTGCCGGGACAGGGTAAAGGCAATGAGCAGTTCTTC. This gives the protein CSARVPGQGKGNEQFF.

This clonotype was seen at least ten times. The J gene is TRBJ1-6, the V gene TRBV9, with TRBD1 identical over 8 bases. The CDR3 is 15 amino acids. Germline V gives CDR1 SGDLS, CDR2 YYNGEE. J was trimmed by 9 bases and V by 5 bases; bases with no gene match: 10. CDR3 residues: CASSGTAGGGSPLHF. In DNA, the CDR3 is TGTGCCAGCAGTGGCACGGCAGGGGGCGGTTCACCCCTCCACTTT.

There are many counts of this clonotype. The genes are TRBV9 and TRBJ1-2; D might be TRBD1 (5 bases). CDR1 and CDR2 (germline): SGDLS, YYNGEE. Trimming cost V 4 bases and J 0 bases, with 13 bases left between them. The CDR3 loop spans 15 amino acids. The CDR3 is CASSPGHQANYGYTF. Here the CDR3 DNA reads TGTGCCAGCAGCCCCGGACACCAAGCTAACTATGGCTACACCTTC.

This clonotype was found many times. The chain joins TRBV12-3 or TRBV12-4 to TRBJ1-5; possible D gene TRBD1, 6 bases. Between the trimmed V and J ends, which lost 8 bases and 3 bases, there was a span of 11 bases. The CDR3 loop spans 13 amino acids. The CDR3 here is CASVQGFNQPQHF. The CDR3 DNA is TGTGCCAGCGTACAGGGATTCAATCAGCCCCAGCATTTT.

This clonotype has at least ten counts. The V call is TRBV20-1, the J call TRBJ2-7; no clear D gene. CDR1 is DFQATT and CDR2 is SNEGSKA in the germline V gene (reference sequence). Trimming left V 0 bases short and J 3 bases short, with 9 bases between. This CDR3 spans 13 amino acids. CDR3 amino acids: CSARDAAYYEQYF. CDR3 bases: TGCAGTGCTAGAGATGCGGCTTACTACGAGCAGTACTTC.

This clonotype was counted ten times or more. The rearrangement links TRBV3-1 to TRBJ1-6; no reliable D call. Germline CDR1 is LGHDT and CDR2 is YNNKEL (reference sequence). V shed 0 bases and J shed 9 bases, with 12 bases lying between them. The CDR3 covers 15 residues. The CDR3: CASSQDGIGLSPLHF. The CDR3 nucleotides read TGTGCCAGCAGCCAAGACGGGATAGGGCTTTCACCCCTCCACTTT.